These 19 T cell receptor beta chains originate from one sample sequenced in a study of blood T cell repertoires in COVID-19. Profiled with immunoSEQ multiplex PCR; TCRdb holds only in-frame clones, not every one. This sample has roughly 130,000 clones, with roughly 80% found just once. The specimen was PBMCs or T cells enriched from blood (not recorded which). Every receptor here comes from a man aged 45-65 years who had recovered from COVID-19.

V gene TRBV9 combines with J gene TRBJ2-2; a weak D match, TRBD2 (6 bases). There are 15 residues in the CDR3. Trimming left V 5 bases short and J 3 bases short, with 14 bases between. From germline, CDR1 is SGDLS and CDR2 YYNGEE. The chain's CDR3 is CASRGRGGDTGELFF. As DNA, the CDR3 is TGTGCCAGCAGGGGGCGTGGAGGGGACACCGGGGAGCTGTTTTTT. The full variable domain, with the rest looked up from reference TRBV9 and TRBJ2-2, is DSGVTQTPKHLITATGQRVTLRCSPRSGDLSVYWYQQSLDQGLQFLIQYYNGEERAKGNILERFSAQQFPDLHSELNLSSLELGDSALYFCASRGRGGDTGELFFGEGSRLTVL.

The chain has TRBV11-1 and TRBJ1-2; D gene uncertain. The CDR3 is made up of 12 amino acids. Trimming left V 5 bases short and J 4 bases short, with 8 bases between. In germline, CDR1 is SGHAT, CDR2 FQDESV (reference sequence). The CDR3 DNA reads TGTGCCAGCAGCCCCACGAGCTATGGCTACACCTTC. It yields the protein CASSPTSYGYTF.

Only one count was recorded for this clone. The V gene is TRBV6-2 or TRBV6-3, the J gene TRBJ1-4; 9 bases fit TRBD1. The ends lost 4 bases at V and 7 bases at J; junction bases unmatched: 7. The CDR3 totals 15 residues. In germline, CDR1 is MNHEY, CDR2 SVGEGT. The CDR3 sequence: CASSSYRGQGEKLFF. Written as DNA, the CDR3 is TGTGCCAGCAGTTCGTACAGGGGGCAGGGTGAAAAACTGTTTTTT.

In DNA form, the CDR3 reads TGTGCCAGCACCTCTGGAGGGGAGCAGTACTTC. Its translation: CASTSGGEQYF. J is TRBJ2-7 and V is TRBV2; a possible D gene is TRBD2 (6 bases). The V end lost 7 bases, the J end lost 7 bases, and 11 bases lay between the germline ends. Looked up from germline, CDR1 is SNHLY and CDR2 is FYNNEI. The CDR3 is made up of 11 amino acids.

The rearrangement links TRBV7-6 to TRBJ1-1; 9 nucleotides line up with TRBD1. The germline V gene encodes CDR1 SGHVS and CDR2 FNYEAQ. The CDR3 totals 13 residues. Unmatched junction bases numbered 4, after V lost 0 bases and J lost 11 bases. DNA of the CDR3: TGTGCCAGCAGCTTAGCGGACAGGGGAAGGGCTTTCTTT. This codes for CASSLADRGRAFF.

A few counts support this clone. The chain recombines TRBV5-1 with TRBJ1-1; 8 bases are shared with TRBD1. V gave up 3 bases and J gave up 1 base; unmatched junction bases: 2. The germline V gene has CDR1 SGHRS and CDR2 YFSETQ. The CDR3 spans 14 residues. CDR3 nucleotide sequence: TGCGCCAGCAGCTGGGGACAGGAGAACACTGAAGCTTTCTTT. This sequence encodes CASSWGQENTEAFF. Variable domain in full (rest from reference TRBV5-1 and TRBJ1-1): KAGVTQTPRYLIKTRGQQVTLSCSPISGHRSVSWYQQTPGQGLQFLFEYFSETQRNKGNFPGRFSGRQFSNSRSEMNVSTLELGDSALYLCASSWGQENTEAFFGQGTRLTVV.

The chain recombines TRBV25-1 with TRBJ2-5; 7 nucleotides line up with TRBD1. The V and J ends lost 2 bases and 5 bases, in that order; junction bases with no gene match: 8. Germline values: CDR1 MGHDK, CDR2 SYGVNS. This CDR3 is 15 amino acids long. The CDR3 region has the DNA TGTGCCAGCAGTGAACCGACAGGGATGGGGGAGACCCAGTACTTC. Protein: CASSEPTGMGETQYF. The whole variable domain, remainder taken from reference TRBV25-1 and TRBJ2-5, is EADIYQTPRYLVIGTGKKITLECSQTMGHDKMYWYQQDPGMELHLIHYSYGVNSTEKGDLSSESTVSRIRTEHFPLTLESARPSHTSQYLCASSEPTGMGETQYFGPGTRLLVL.

The chain joins TRBV3-1 (or the pseudogene TRBV3-2) to TRBJ2-3, with 8 positions matching TRBD1. This CDR3 comprises 15 residues. J was trimmed by 9 bases and V by 5 bases; bases with no gene match: 13. Germline loops: CDR1 LGHDT, CDR2 YNNKEL (reference sequence). DNA of the CDR3: TGTGCCAGCAGCTTACGGCCTGGACAGGGCGACACGCAGTATTTT. Protein: CASSLRPGQGDTQYF.

The rearrangement uses TRBV6-1 and TRBJ2-1; tentatively, D is TRBD2 (6 bases). From germline, CDR1 is MNHNS and CDR2 SASEGT. The CDR3 spans 15 residues. The germline V and J ends were trimmed by 1 base and 12 bases, with 19 bases remaining between them. CDR3 DNA: TGTGCCAGCAGTGAAGGGCCGCTTGGGGAGGAAGGGCAGTTCTTC. Its protein is CASSEGPLGEEGQFF.

This sequence joins TRBV7-6 and TRBJ1-6; tentatively, D is TRBD1 (5 bases). Trimming stripped 2 bases from V and 11 bases from J, with 7 bases between. Germline lookup yields CDR1 SGHVS and CDR2 FNYEAQ. This CDR3 is built from 12 residues. CDR3 sequence reads: CASSLQGAPLHF. The CDR3 DNA sequence: TGTGCCAGCAGCTTACAGGGCGCACCCCTCCACTTT.

This clone was seen a single time. This chain links TRBV29-1 with TRBJ1-1; possibly TRBD1 for D (5 bases). Germline V CDR1 and CDR2: SQVTM, ANQGSEA. The CDR3 loop spans 13 amino acids. V lost 7 bases and J 3 bases, leaving 15 bases between the germline ends. CDR3: CSGSRGKDTEAFF. In DNA form, the CDR3 reads TGCAGCGGGTCCCGGGGGAAAGACACTGAAGCTTTCTTT.

The chain carries TRBV10-3 and TRBJ1-1, with 8 positions matching TRBD1. The CDR3 consists of 12 residues. Losses at the gene ends were 5 bases for V and 10 bases for J; bases not matched to a gene: 6. Per the germline V gene, CDR1 is ENHRY and CDR2 is SYGVKD. CDR3 nucleotide sequence: TGTGCCATCAGTTCACAGGGGGTGGGAGCTTTCTTT. Translating it yields CAISSQGVGAFF.

The chain links TRBV27 to TRBJ2-7; possibly TRBD2 for D (7 bases). V dropped 8 bases and J dropped 4 bases, with 18 bases sitting between them. The length of the CDR3 is 14 residues. The germline V gene has CDR1 MNHEY and CDR2 SMNVEV (reference sequence). CDR3 bases: TGTGCCAGCGGACTCGGGGGGCCCCAATACGAGCAGTACTTC. It specifies CASGLGGPQYEQYF.

The chain joins TRBV6-4 to TRBJ2-1, with 8 bases fitting TRBD2. Germline V gene sequence: CDR1 MRHNA, CDR2 SNTAGT. The CDR3 is 16 amino acids. Trimming took 3 bases from V and 6 from J; bases not matched to a gene: 10. DNA for the CDR3: TGTGCCAGCAGTGATCTAGCGGGTCCTCCCAGCAATGAGCAGTTCTTC. It translates to CASSDLAGPPSNEQFF.

The genes are TRBV28 and TRBJ1-4; D perhaps matches TRBD1 (5 bases). The CDR3 covers 16 residues. V was trimmed by 5 bases and J by 6 bases, leaving 19 bases between them. Germline CDR1 is MDHEN and CDR2 is SYDVKM. CDR3 DNA sequence: TGTGCCAGCAGTCTACGTGGGGGGGGTTCTCATGAAAAACTGTTTTTT. Its translation is CASSLRGGGSHEKLFF.

This clone was seen a single time. The chain recombines TRBV7-8 with TRBJ1-2; D possibly corresponds to TRBD1 (6 bases). This CDR3 comprises 14 residues. V lost 5 bases to trimming and J lost 5 bases, with 15 bases between them. Germline CDR1 reads SGHVS; CDR2 reads FQNEAQ. The CDR3 region has the DNA TGTGCCAGCAGCAAACGGACAGTCGAGTATGGCTACACCTTC. Amino acid sequence: CASSKRTVEYGYTF.

This clone occurred once. V gene TRBV10-2 combines with J gene TRBJ2-5, with TRBD2 as a possible D gene (6 bases). Between the trimmed V and J ends, which lost 2 bases and 0 bases, there was a span of 13 bases. Germline V CDR1 and CDR2: WSHSY, SAAADI. The CDR3 consists of 16 residues. CDR3 nucleotides: TGCGCCAGCAGTGAGGGCCAGTGGGGGGACCAAGAGACCCAGTACTTC. Amino acids: CASSEGQWGDQETQYF.

The chain is built from TRBV20-1 and TRBJ2-5; D might be TRBD2 (6 bases). The ends were cut back, 6 bases at V and 5 bases at J, with 10 bases in the middle. The CDR3 consists of 11 residues. Germline CDR1 and CDR2: DFQATT and SNEGSKA (reference sequence). The CDR3 DNA is TGCAGTGCCTTAGGAGGGGAGACCCAGTACTTC. Protein: CSALGGETQYF.

This clone appeared a few times. The chain uses TRBV7-2 and TRBJ1-6; D gene ambiguous. This CDR3 contains 14 residues. Trimming shortened V by 8 bases and J by 8 bases, and 16 bases separated the two germline ends. The germline V gene encodes CDR1 SGHTA and CDR2 FQGNSA. The CDR3: CASRGAYGDSPLHF. The CDR3 nucleotides are TGTGCCAGCCGGGGAGCTTATGGGGATTCACCCCTCCACTTT.